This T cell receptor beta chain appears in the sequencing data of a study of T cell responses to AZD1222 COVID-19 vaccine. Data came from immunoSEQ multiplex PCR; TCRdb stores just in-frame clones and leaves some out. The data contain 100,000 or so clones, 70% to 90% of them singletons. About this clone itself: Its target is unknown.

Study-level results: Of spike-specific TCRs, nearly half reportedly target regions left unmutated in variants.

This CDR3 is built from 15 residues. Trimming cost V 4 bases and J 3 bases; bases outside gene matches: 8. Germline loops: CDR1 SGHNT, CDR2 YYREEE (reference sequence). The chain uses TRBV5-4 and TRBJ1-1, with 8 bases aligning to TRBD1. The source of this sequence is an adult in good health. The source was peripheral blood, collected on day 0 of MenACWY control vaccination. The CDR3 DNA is TGTGCCAGCAGCCAGGACAGGGTTAAGGACACTGAAGCTTTCTTT. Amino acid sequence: CASSQDRVKDTEAFF. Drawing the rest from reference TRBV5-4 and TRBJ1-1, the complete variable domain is ETGVTQSPTHLIKTRGQQVTLRCSSQSGHNTVSWYQQALGQGPQFIFQYYREEENGRGNFPPRFSGLQFPNYSSELNVNALELDDSALYLCASSQDRVKDTEAFFGQGTRLTVV.